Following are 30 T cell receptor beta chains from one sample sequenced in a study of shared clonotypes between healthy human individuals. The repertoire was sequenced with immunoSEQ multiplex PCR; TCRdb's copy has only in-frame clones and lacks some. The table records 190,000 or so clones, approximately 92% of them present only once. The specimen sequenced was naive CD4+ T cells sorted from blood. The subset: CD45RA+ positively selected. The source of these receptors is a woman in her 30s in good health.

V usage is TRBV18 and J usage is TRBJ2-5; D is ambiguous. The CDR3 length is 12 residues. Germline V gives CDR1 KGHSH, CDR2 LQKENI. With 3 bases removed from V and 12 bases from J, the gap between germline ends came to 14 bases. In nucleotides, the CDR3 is TGTGCCAGCTCACCGGGGAAAAAACCGGAGTACTTC. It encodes CASSPGKKPEYF.

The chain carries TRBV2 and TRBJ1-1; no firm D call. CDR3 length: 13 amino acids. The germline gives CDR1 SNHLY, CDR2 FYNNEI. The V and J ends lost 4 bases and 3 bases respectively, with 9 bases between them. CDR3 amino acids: CASSGAAYTEAFF. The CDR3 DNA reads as TGTGCCAGCAGTGGAGCAGCGTACACTGAAGCTTTCTTT.

CDR3: CASSATRGGSYNEQFF. DNA of the CDR3: TGTGCCAGCAGTGCCACTAGGGGGGGCTCCTACAATGAGCAGTTCTTC. The chain is built from TRBV28 and TRBJ2-1; maybe TRBD2 (7 bases). Per germline, CDR1 MDHEN and CDR2 SYDVKM. V was clipped by 5 bases and J by 0 bases, with 14 bases between them. This CDR3 contains 16 residues.

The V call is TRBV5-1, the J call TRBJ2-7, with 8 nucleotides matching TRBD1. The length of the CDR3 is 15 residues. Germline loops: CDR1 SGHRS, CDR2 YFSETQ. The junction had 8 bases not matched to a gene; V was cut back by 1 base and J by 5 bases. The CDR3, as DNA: TGCGCCAGCAGCTTGATCACAGGGGGGATACACGAGCAGTACTTC. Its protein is CASSLITGGIHEQYF.

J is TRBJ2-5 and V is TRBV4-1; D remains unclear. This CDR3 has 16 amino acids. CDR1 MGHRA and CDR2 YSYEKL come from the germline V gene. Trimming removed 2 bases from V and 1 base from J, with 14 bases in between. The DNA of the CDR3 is TGCGCCAGCAGCCAATTGTTCTCTCCGGGCCAAGAGACCCAGTACTTC. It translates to CASSQLFSPGQETQYF.

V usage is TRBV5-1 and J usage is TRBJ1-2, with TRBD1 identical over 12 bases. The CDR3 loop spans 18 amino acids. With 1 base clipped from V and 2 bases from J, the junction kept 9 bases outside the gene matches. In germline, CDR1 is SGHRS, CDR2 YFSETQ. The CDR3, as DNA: TGCGCCAGCAGCTTGAGCCCGGGACAGGGGGCGAGGAACTATGGCTACACCTTC. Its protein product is CASSLSPGQGARNYGYTF. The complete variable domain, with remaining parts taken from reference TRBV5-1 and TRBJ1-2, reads KAGVTQTPRYLIKTRGQQVTLSCSPISGHRSVSWYQQTPGQGLQFLFEYFSETQRNKGNFPGRFSGRQFSNSRSEMNVSTLELGDSALYLCASSLSPGQGARNYGYTFGSGTRLTVV.

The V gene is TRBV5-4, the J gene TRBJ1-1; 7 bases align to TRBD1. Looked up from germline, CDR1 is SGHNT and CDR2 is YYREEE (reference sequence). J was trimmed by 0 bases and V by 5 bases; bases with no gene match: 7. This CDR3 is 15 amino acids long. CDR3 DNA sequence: TGTGCCAGCAGTTCCGGTGACAGGGTGAACACTGAAGCTTTCTTT. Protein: CASSSGDRVNTEAFF.

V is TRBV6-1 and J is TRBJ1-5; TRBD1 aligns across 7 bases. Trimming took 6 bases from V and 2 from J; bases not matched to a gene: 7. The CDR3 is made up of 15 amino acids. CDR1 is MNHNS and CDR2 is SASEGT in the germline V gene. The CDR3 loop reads CASSLEGAGNQPQHF. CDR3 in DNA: TGTGCCAGCAGCCTAGAGGGGGCAGGCAATCAGCCCCAGCATTTT.

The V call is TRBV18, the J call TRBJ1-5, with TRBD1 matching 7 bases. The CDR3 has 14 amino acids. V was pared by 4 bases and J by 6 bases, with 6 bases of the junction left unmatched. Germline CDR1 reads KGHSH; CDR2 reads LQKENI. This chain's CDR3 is CASSRRQGGQPQHF. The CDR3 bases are TGTGCCAGCTCACGCCGACAGGGAGGTCAGCCCCAGCATTTT.

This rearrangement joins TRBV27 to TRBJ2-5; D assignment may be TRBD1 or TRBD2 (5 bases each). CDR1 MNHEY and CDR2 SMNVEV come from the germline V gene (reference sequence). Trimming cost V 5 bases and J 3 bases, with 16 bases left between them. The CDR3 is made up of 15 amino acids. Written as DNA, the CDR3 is TGTGCCAGCAGTGCCCTCGGGACCCCAAAAGAGACCCAGTACTTC. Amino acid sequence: CASSALGTPKETQYF.

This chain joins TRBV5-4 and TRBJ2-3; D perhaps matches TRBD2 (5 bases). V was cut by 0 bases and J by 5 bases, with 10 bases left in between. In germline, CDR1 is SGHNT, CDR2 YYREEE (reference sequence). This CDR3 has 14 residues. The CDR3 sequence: CASSLAERGDTQYF. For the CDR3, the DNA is TGTGCCAGCAGCTTGGCGGAACGGGGAGATACGCAGTATTTT.

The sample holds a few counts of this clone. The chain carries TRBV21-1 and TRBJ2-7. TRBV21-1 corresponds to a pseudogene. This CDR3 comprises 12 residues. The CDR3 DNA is TGTGCCAGTCTTCGATGGGGGTACGAGCAGTACTTC. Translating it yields CASLRWGYEQYF.

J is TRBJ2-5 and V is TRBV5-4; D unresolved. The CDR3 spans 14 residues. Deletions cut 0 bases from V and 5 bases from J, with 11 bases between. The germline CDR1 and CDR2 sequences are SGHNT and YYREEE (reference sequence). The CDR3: CASSLAGLRETQYF. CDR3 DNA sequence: TGTGCCAGCAGCTTGGCGGGCCTCCGTGAGACCCAGTACTTC.

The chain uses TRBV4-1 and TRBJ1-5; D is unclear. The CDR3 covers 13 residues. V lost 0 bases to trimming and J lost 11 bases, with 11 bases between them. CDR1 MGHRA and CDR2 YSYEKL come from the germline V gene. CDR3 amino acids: CASSQDEGLAQHF. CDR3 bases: TGCGCCAGCAGCCAAGATGAGGGTCTGGCCCAGCATTTT.

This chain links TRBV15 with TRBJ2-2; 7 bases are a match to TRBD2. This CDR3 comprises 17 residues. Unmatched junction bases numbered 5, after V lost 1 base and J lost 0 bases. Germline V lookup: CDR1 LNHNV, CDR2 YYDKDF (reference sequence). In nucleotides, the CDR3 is TGTGCCACCAGCAGAGGTACCGGGAGGACGAACACCGGGGAGCTGTTTTTT. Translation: CATSRGTGRTNTGELFF.

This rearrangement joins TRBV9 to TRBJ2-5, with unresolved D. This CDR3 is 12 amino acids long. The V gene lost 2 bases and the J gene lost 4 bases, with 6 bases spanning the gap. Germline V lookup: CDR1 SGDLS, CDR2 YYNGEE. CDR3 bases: TGTGCCAGCAGCGTGGATGCAGAGACCCAGTACTTC. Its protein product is CASSVDAETQYF.

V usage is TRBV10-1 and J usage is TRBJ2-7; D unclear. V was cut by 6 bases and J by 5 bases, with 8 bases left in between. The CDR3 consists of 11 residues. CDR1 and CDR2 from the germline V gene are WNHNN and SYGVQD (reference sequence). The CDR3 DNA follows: TGCGCCAGCAGCTCAGGAGACGAGCAGTACTTC. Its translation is CASSSGDEQYF.

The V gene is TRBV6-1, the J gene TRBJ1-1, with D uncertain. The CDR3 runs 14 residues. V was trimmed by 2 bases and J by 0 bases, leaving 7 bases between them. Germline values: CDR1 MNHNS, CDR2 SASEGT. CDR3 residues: CASSELTVNTEAFF. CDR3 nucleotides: TGTGCCAGCAGTGAATTAACGGTGAACACTGAAGCTTTCTTT.

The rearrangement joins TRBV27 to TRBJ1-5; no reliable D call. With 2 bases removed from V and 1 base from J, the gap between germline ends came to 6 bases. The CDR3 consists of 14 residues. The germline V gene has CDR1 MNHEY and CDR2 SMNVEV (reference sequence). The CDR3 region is CASSLKQSNQPQHF. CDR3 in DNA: TGTGCCAGCAGTTTAAAGCAGAGCAATCAGCCCCAGCATTTT.

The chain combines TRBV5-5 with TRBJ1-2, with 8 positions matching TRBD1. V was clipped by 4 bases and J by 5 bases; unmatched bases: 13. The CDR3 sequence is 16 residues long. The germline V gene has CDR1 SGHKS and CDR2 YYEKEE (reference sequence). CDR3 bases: TGTGCCAGCAGCGAGCCGGACAGGGCGGGAAGTTATGGCTACACCTTC. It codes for CASSEPDRAGSYGYTF.

CDR3 in DNA: TGTGCCACCCACACCCTTGGGGGCCACGAGCAGTACTTC. Translating it yields CATHTLGGHEQYF. V and J are TRBV7-3 and TRBJ2-7; D perhaps matches TRBD1 (6 bases). Germline CDR1 and CDR2: SGHTA and FQGTGA. V was shortened by 10 bases and J by 5 bases, with 18 bases between the two germline ends. This CDR3 region has 13 residues.

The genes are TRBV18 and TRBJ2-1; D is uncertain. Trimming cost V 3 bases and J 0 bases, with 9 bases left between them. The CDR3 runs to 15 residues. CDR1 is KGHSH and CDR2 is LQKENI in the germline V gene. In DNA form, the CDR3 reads TGTGCCAGCTCACCCGACTCTAGCTCCTACAATGAGCAGTTCTTC. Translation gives CASSPDSSSYNEQFF.

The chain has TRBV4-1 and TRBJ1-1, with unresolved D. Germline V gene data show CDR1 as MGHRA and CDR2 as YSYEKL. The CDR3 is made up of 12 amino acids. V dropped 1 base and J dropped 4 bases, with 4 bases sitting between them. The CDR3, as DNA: TGCGCCAGCAGCCAAGGTAGCACTGAAGCTTTCTTT. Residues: CASSQGSTEAFF.

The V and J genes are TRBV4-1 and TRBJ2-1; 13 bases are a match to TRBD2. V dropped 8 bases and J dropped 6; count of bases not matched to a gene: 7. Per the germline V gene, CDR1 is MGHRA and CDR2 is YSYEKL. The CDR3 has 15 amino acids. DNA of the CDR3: TGCGCCAGCTCCTACGGGACTAGCGGGGCCAATGAGCAGTTCTTC. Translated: CASSYGTSGANEQFF.

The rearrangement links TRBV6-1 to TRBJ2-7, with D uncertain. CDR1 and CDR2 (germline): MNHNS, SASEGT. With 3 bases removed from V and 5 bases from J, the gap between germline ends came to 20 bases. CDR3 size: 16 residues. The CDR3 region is CASSDDLKVVLNEQYF. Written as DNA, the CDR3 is TGTGCCAGCAGTGATGATTTGAAGGTGGTACTAAACGAGCAGTACTTC.

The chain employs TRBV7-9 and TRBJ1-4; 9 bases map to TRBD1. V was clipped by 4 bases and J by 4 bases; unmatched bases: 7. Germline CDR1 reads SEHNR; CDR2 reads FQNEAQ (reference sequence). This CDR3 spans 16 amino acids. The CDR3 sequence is CASSSRGTGFNEKLFF. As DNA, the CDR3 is TGTGCCAGCAGCTCCCGGGGGACAGGGTTTAATGAAAAACTGTTTTTT.

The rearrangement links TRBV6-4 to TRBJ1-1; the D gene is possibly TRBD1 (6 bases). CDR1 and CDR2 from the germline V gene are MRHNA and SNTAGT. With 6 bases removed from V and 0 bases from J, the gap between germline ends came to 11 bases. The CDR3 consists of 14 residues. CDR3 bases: TGTGCCAGCAGCGTGGACAGCCTGAACACTGAAGCTTTCTTT. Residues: CASSVDSLNTEAFF.

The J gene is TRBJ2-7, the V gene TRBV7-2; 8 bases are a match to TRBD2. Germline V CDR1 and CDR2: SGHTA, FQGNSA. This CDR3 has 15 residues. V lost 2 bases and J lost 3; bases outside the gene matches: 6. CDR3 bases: TGTGCCAGCAGCTTATCCCGGGGGGGCAACTACGAGCAGTACTTC. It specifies CASSLSRGGNYEQYF.

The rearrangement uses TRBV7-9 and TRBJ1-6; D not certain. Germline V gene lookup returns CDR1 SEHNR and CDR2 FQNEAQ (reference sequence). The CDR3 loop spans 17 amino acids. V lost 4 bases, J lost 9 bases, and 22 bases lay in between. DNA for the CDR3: TGTGCCAGCAGCTGGGAGACAAAACCCTCCCCTGTTTCACCCCTCCACTTT. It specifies CASSWETKPSPVSPLHF.

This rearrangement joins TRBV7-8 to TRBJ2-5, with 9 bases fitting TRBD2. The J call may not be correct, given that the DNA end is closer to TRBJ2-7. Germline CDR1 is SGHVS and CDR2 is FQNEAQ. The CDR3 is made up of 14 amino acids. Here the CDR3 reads CASSLVAGDYEQYF. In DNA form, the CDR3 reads TGTGCCAGCAGCTTAGTAGCGGGAGACTACGAGCAGTACTTC.